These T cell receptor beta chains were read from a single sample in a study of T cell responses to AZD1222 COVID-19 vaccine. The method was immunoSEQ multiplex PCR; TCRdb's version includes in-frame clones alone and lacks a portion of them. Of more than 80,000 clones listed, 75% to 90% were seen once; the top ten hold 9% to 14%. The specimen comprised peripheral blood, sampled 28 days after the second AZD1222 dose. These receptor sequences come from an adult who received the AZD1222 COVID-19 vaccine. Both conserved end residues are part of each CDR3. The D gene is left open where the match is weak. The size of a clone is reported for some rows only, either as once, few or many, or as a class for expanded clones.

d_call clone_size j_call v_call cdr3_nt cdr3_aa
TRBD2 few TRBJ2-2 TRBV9 TGTGCCAGCAGCGTAGCGAATAGCGGGACCTCCGGGGAGCTGTTTTTT CASSVANSGTSGELFF
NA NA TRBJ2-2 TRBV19 TGTGCCAGTAGTATACAACCCCGTGGGGAGCTGTTTTTT CASSIQPRGELFF
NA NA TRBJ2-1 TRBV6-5 TGTGCCAGCAGTTCCCCGACTAGGGAGCAGTTCTTC CASSSPTREQFF
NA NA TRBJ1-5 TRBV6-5 TGTGCCAGCAGTCGGACATATAGCAATCAGCCCCAGCATTTT CASSRTYSNQPQHF
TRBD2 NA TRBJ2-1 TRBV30 TGTGCCTGGAGCGACCCCCCGCGGGGGGCCTACAATGAGCAGTTCTTC CAWSDPPRGAYNEQFF
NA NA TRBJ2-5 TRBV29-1 TGCAGCGTTGCAGGAGCCCGAGAGACCCAGTACTTC CSVAGARETQYF
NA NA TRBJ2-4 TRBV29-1 TGCAGCGTTGACGGGGGAACTAAAAACATTCAGTACTTC CSVDGGTKNIQYF
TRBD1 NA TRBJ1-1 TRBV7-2 TGTGCCAGCAGGGATCAGGGGGTCCGGAACACTGAAGCTTTCTTT CASRDQGVRNTEAFF
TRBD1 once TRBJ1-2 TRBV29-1 TGCAGCGTTCCCAGGGGGCCTTATGGCTACACCTTC CSVPRGPYGYTF
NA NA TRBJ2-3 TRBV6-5 TGTGCCAGCATTAAAACAATTGGGATAGGGGATACGCAGTATTTT CASIKTIGIGDTQYF
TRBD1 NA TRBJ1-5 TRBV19 TGTGCCAGTAGTATAGGGGGACAGGGAGGGAATCAGCCCCAGCATTTT CASSIGGQGGNQPQHF
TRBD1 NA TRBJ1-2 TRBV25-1 TGTGCCAGCAGTGGAACCGGACAGGACAACTATGGCTACACCTTC CASSGTGQDNYGYTF
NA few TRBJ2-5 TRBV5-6 TGTGCCAGCAGTCAGGTCTTGGTTCCAGAGACCCAGTACTTC CASSQVLVPETQYF
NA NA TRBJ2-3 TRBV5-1 TGCGCCAGCAGCTTGGAGGGGGTTTCGTCGGATACGCAGTATTTT CASSLEGVSSDTQYF
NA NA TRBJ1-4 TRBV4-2 TGTGCCAGCAGCCAAGGCCCAGGGGCAACTAATGAAAAACTGTTTTTT CASSQGPGATNEKLFF
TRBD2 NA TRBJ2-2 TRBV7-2 TGTGCCAGCAGCCCGACTAGGACTAGCGGGAGATTCACCGGGGAGCTGTTTTTT CASSPTRTSGRFTGELFF
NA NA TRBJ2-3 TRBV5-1 TGCGCCAGCAGCTTAACAGGGCGGTCAGATACGCAGTATTTT CASSLTGRSDTQYF
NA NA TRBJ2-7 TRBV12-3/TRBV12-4 TGTGCCACGGCCCTGAACTCCTACGAGCAGTACTTC CATALNSYEQYF
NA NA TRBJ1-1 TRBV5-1 TGCGCCAGCCAGGACACCTTGAACACTGAAGCTTTCTTT CASQDTLNTEAFF
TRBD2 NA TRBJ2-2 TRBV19 TGTGCCACCGGGACTAGCGGGGGCCTCACCGGGGAGCTGTTTTTT CATGTSGGLTGELFF
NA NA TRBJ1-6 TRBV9 TGTGCCAGCAGCGTAGGGCCCCTTAATTCACCCCTCCACTTT CASSVGPLNSPLHF
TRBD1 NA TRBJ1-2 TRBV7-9 TGTGCCAGCAGCGGGAGGACAGGGGGCCCGAGCTATGGCTACACCTTC CASSGRTGGPSYGYTF
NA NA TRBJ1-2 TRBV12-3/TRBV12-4 TGTGCCAGCAGTTTAACGACAGGCTTTGGCTACACCTTC CASSLTTGFGYTF
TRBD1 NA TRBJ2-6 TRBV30 TGTGCCTGGAGTTTAGTGACAGGGGCTGGGGCCAACGTCCTGACTTTC CAWSLVTGAGANVLTF
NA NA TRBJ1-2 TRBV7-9 TGTGCCAGCAGCCCGCCGCAGAGCTATGGCTACACCTTC CASSPPQSYGYTF
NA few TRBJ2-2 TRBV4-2 TGTGCCAGCAGCCAAGCAATTGGCCAGGCGAACACCGGGGAGCTGTTTTTT CASSQAIGQANTGELFF
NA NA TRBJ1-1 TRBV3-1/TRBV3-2 TGTGCCAGCAGCCAAGAGGGGCCGGGCGCTGAAGCTTTCTTT CASSQEGPGAEAFF
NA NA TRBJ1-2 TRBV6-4 TGTGCCAGCAGTGACTCGAGGAGAGACCGGGGGCGGATCTATGGCTACACCTTC CASSDSRRDRGRIYGYTF
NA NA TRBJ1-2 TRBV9 TGTGCCAGCAGCGTAGTAGGGGGGAGCGCCCTTGGCTACACCTTC CASSVVGGSALGYTF
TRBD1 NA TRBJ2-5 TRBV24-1 TGTGCCACCAGTGATTCCGCACAGGGGGCAGGTGAGACCCAGTACTTC CATSDSAQGAGETQYF
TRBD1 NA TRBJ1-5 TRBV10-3 TGTGCCATCAGTGATCAGGGGGCCCAAAATCAGCCCCAGCATTTT CAISDQGAQNQPQHF
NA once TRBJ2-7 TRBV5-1 TGCGCCAGCCGGACGGATGACTACGAGCAGTACTTC CASRTDDYEQYF
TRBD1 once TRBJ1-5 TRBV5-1 TGCGCCAGCAGCTTAGCCCCCGGCGGACAGGGCAATCAGCCCCAGCATTTT CASSLAPGGQGNQPQHF
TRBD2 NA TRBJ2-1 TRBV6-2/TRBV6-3 TGTGCCAGCAGTTATAGGAAGCGGGGGGGCCCAAGTGAGCAGTTCTTC CASSYRKRGGPSEQFF
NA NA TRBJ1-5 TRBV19 TGTGCCAGTAGTATAGACAGTTTCAATCAGCCCCAGCATTTT CASSIDSFNQPQHF
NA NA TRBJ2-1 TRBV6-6 TGTGCCAGCAGGACAGGATCCAGAGAGGGAGATGAGCAGTTCTTC CASRTGSREGDEQFF
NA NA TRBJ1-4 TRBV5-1 TGCGCCAGCAGCTGGGACACTCCCGGGGGTAATGAAAAACTGTTTTTT CASSWDTPGGNEKLFF
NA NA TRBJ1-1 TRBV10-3 TGTGCCATCAGTGTCAGACAGGTAGAAGAAGCTTTCTTT CAISVRQVEEAFF
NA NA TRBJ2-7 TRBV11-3 TGTGCCAGCACCGCTCCAGGGAGGTCCTACGAGCAGTACTTC CASTAPGRSYEQYF
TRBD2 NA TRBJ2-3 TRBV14 TGTGCCAGCAGACTAGCGGCTACAGATACGCAGTATTTT CASRLAATDTQYF
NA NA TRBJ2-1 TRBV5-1 TGCGCCAGCAGCCTGACTGGCGCCCATGAGCAGTTCTTC CASSLTGAHEQFF
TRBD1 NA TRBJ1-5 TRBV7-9 TGTGCCAGCAGCGGGAGGACAGGGGGCAGCAATCAGCCCCAGCATTTT CASSGRTGGSNQPQHF
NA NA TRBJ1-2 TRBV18 TGTGCCAGCTCACCACCAAGCGGCACCGGTTTATCTTTCTTCTACACCTTC CASSPPSGTGLSFFYTF
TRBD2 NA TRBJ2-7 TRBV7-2 TGTGCCAGCAGCTTAACGAGCGGGAGAAGCTCCTACGAGCAGTACTTC CASSLTSGRSSYEQYF
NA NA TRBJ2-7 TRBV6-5 TGTGCCACCCGGAGGGAAAATGTCTACGAGCAGTACTTC CATRRENVYEQYF
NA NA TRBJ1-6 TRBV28 TGTGCCAGCAGTTTTATGGGAGGCGGGTCACCCCTCCACTTT CASSFMGGGSPLHF
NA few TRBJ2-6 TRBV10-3 TGTGCCATCAGGTCGTTGGGCAACAGGTCCGGGGCCAACGTCCTGACTTTC CAIRSLGNRSGANVLTF
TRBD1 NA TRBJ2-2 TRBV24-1 TGTGCCACCAGGGGACAGGGTGGCACCGGGGAGCTGTTTTTT CATRGQGGTGELFF
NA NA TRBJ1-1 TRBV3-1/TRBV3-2 TGTGCCAGCAGCCAAGACTTCCGGGCGGCTTTCTTT CASSQDFRAAFF
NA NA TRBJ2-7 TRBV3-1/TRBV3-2 TGTGCCAGCAGACTCACAAGCTCCTACGAGCAGTACTTC CASRLTSSYEQYF
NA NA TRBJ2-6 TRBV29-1 TGCAGCGTTGGACAAGAATCCTACTCTGGGGCCAACGTCCTGACTTTC CSVGQESYSGANVLTF
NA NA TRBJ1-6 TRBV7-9 TGTGCCAGCAGCACTGAAGGAAATTCACCCCTCCACTTT CASSTEGNSPLHF
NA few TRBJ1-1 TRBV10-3 TGTGCCATCAGTGCGGCAGGAGGAAACACTGAAGCTTTCTTT CAISAAGGNTEAFF
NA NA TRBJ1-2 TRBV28 TGTGCCAGCAGTTTGGCAGGACAGAACTATGGCTACACCTTC CASSLAGQNYGYTF
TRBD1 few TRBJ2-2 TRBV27 TGTGCCAGCAGACCAGATGGGACAGGGTTTACGATGGACACCGGGGAGCTGTTTTTT CASRPDGTGFTMDTGELFF
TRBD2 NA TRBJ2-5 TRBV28 TGTGCCAGCAGCCTCGGACTAGCGGGAGAATCGCGGCGGGAGACCCAGTACTTC CASSLGLAGESRRETQYF
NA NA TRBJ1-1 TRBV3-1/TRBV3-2 TGTGCCAGCAGCCTTGGGGGGCAGACTGAAGCTTTCTTT CASSLGGQTEAFF
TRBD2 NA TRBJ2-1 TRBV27 TGTGCCAGCACTCACCCGGGGGGCTCCTACAATGAGCAGTTCTTC CASTHPGGSYNEQFF
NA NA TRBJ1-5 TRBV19 TGTGCCAGTACCCCCGCCGGGGCTCTCAATCAGCCCCAGCATTTT CASTPAGALNQPQHF
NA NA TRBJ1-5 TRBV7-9 TGTGCCAGCAGCTTAGATAGCAATCAGCCCCAGCATTTT CASSLDSNQPQHF